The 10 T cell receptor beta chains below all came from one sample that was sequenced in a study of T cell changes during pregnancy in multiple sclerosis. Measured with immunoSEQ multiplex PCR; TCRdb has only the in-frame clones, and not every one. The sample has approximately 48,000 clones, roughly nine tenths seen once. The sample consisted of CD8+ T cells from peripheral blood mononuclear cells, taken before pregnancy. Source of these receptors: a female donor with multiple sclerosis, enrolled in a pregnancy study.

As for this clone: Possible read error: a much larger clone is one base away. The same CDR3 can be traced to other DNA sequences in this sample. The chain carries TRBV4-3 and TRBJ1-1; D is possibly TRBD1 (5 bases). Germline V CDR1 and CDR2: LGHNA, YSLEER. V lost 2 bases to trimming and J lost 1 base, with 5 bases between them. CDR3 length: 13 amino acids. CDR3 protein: CASSQTGNTEAFF. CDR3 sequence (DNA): TGCGCCAGCAGCCAAACAGGGAACACTGAAGCTTTCTTT.

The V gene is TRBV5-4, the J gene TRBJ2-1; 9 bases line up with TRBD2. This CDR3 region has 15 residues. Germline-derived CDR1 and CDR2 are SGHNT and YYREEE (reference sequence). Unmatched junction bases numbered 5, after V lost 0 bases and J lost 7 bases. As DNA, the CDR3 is TGTGCCAGCAGCTTGGTCCTAGCGGGGTATAATGAGCAGTTCTTC. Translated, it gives CASSLVLAGYNEQFF. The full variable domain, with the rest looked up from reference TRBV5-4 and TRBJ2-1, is ETGVTQSPTHLIKTRGQQVTLRCSSQSGHNTVSWYQQALGQGPQFIFQYYREEENGRGNFPPRFSGLQFPNYSSELNVNALELDDSALYLCASSLVLAGYNEQFFGPGTRLTVL.

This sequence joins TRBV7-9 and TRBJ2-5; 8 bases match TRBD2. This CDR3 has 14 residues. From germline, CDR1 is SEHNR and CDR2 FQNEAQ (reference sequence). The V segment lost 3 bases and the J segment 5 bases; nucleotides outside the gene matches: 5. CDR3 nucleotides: TGTGCCAGCAGCTTGGGGACTAGATGGGAGACCCAGTACTTC. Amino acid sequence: CASSLGTRWETQYF.

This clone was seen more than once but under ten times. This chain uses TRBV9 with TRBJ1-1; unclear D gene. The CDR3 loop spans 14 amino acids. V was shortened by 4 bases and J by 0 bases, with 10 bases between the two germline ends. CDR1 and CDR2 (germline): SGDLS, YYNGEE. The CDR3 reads CASSSSRMNTEAFF. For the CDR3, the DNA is TGTGCCAGCAGCAGTAGCCGGATGAACACTGAAGCTTTCTTT.

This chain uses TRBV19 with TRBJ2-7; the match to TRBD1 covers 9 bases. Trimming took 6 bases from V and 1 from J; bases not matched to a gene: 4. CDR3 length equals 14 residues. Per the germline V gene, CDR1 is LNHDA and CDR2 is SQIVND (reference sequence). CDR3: CASSGTGLSYEQYF. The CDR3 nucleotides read TGTGCCAGTAGCGGGACAGGGCTATCCTACGAGCAGTACTTC.

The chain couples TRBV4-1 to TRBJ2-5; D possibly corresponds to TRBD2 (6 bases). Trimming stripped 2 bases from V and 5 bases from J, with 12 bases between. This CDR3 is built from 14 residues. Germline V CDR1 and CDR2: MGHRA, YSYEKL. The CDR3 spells CASSQLGTYETQYF. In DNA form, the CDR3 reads TGCGCCAGCAGCCAACTAGGGACTTATGAGACCCAGTACTTC.

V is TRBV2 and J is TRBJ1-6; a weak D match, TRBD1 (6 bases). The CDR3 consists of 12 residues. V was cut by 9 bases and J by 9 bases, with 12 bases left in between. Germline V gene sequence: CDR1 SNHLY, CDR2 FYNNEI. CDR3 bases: TGTGCCAGGCAGGGGTTGCGTTCACCCCTCCACTTT. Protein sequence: CARQGLRSPLHF.

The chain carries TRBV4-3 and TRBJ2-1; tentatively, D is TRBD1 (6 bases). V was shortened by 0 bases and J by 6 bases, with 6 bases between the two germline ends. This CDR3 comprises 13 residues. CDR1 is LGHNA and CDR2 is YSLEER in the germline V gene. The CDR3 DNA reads TGCGCCAGCAGCCAAGAAGGGGGCAATGAGCAGTTCTTC. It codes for CASSQEGGNEQFF.

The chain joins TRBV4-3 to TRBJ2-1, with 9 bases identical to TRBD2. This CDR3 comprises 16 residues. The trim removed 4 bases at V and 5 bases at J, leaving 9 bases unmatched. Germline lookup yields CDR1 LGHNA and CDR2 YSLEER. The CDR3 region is CASSPGSGGSNNEQFF. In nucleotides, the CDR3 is TGCGCCAGCAGCCCCGGAAGCGGGGGGTCTAACAATGAGCAGTTCTTC.

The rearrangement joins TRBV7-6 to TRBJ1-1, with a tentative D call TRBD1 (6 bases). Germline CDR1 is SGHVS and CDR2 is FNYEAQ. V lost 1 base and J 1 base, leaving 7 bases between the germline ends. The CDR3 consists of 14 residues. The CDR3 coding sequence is TGTGCCAGCAGCTTAGGGACAGCGAACACTGAAGCTTTCTTT. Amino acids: CASSLGTANTEAFF.